Listed below are T cell receptor beta chains from one sample, sequenced in a study of blood T cell repertoires in COVID-19. Sequencing was performed with immunoSEQ multiplex PCR; in TCRdb, only in-frame clones are kept and a portion is missing. The data show just under 250,000 clones, about 89% seen once. Sequenced material: PBMCs or T cells enriched from blood (not recorded which). Receptors were obtained from a woman in her thirties who had recovered from COVID-19. The CDR3 runs from the conserved cysteine through the conserved F or W. Fields, in order: J gene, clone size, D gene, V gene, CDR3 protein, CDR3 DNA. A D gene is named only where the DNA matches it firmly. Clone size is not always given. Where it is, it says once, few, many or a class for expanded clones.

TRBJ1-2	-	-	TRBV28	CASRVRRNAGVNYGYTF	TGTGCCAGCAGAGTTAGAAGGAATGCGGGAGTTAACTATGGCTACACCTTC
TRBJ1-1	-	TRBD1	TRBV3-1/TRBV3-2	CASSHRWDRLNTEAFF	TGTGCCAGCAGCCATAGGTGGGACAGATTGAACACTGAAGCTTTCTTT
TRBJ1-1	-	-	TRBV19	CASSEVLGNTEAFF	TGTGCCAGTAGTGAGGTTCTGGGGAACACTGAAGCTTTCTTT
TRBJ2-7	-	-	TRBV27	CASSATDFNSYEQYF	TGTGCCAGCAGTGCCACGGACTTCAACTCCTACGAGCAGTACTTC
TRBJ1-6	-	TRBD1	TRBV6-6	CATLRGGSYPPLHF	TGTGCCACTCTCAGAGGGGGCTCTTATCCACCCCTCCACTTT
TRBJ2-5	-	-	TRBV28	CASTRGKSVETQYF	TGTGCCAGCACCCGGGGGAAGAGTGTAGAGACCCAGTACTTC
TRBJ1-3	-	-	TRBV9	CASSVGGTPGNTIYF	TGTGCCAGCAGCGTAGGGGGGACACCCGGAAACACCATATATTTT
TRBJ2-7	-	TRBD2	TRBV14	CASSQSVRASGSSYEQYF	TGTGCCAGCAGCCAATCAGTAAGGGCTAGCGGGAGCTCCTACGAGCAGTACTTC
TRBJ2-6	-	-	TRBV6-1	CASSEDQMGLF	TGTGCCAGCAGTGAAGACCAGATGGGACTTTTC
TRBJ1-1	-	-	TRBV7-3	CASSLRQGEAFF	TGTGCCAGCAGCTTACGGCAGGGTGAAGCTTTCTTT
TRBJ2-3	-	-	TRBV19	CASSVNTDTQYF	TGTGCCAGTAGTGTTAACACAGATACGCAGTATTTT
TRBJ2-1	-	TRBD2	TRBV6-5	CASRQREGYNEQFF	TGTGCCAGCCGTCAGCGGGAGGGTTACAATGAGCAGTTCTTC
TRBJ1-5	-	-	TRBV3-1/TRBV3-2	CASSQDVQQPQHF	TGTGCCAGCAGCCAAGATGTTCAACAGCCCCAGCATTTT
TRBJ1-1	few	TRBD1	TRBV4-3	CASSLILAGGRTEAFF	TGCGCCAGCAGCCTAATCCTCGCAGGGGGCCGAACTGAAGCTTTCTTT
TRBJ1-5	-	TRBD1	TRBV28	CASSLWAGGYRQPQHF	TGTGCCAGCAGTCTATGGGCAGGGGGCTATCGGCAGCCCCAGCATTTT
TRBJ2-7	-	TRBD2	TRBV28	CASKETSGTVQYF	TGTGCCAGCAAGGAGACTAGCGGTACGGTGCAGTACTTC
TRBJ1-1	-	-	TRBV18	CASSPVAGVNTEAFF	TGTGCCAGCTCACCAGTTGCGGGGGTGAACACTGAAGCTTTCTTT
TRBJ2-7	-	-	TRBV2	CASTGTRPYEQYF	TGTGCCAGCACGGGGACAAGACCCTACGAGCAGTACTTC
TRBJ1-3	once	-	TRBV3-1/TRBV3-2	CASSQRGSGNTIYF	TGTGCCAGCAGCCAAAGAGGATCTGGAAACACCATATATTTT
TRBJ1-1	once	TRBD1	TRBV29-1	CSVGDSWTEAFF	TGCAGCGTTGGGGACAGCTGGACTGAAGCTTTCTTT
TRBJ1-3	few	TRBD1	TRBV9	CASSITGGDGNTIYF	TGTGCCAGCAGCATAACAGGGGGCGATGGAAACACCATATATTTT
TRBJ2-7	-	-	TRBV28	CASSSGGFSYEQYF	TGTGCCAGCAGTTCCGGGGGTTTCTCCTACGAGCAGTACTTC
TRBJ1-5	once	TRBD1	TRBV19	CASSFISGGWDQPQHF	TGTGCCAGTAGTTTCATTTCAGGGGGTTGGGATCAGCCCCAGCATTTT
TRBJ2-7	-	-	TRBV10-3	CAIINRSGEQYF	TGTGCCATCATTAATAGGTCGGGCGAGCAGTACTTC
TRBJ2-5	once	-	TRBV29-1	CSVESGGAEETQYF	TGCAGCGTTGAATCAGGTGGGGCCGAAGAGACCCAGTACTTC
TRBJ1-3	-	-	TRBV28	CASSSGGPKSGNTIYF	TGTGCCAGCAGTTCCGGAGGGCCCAAGAGTGGAAACACCATATATTTT
TRBJ2-1	once	-	TRBV6-4	CASSAGEGTYNEQFF	TGTGCCAGCAGTGCTGGAGAAGGAACCTACAATGAGCAGTTCTTC
TRBJ1-2	few	TRBD1	TRBV28	CASKLTGDYGYTF	TGTGCCAGCAAACTGACAGGGGACTATGGCTACACCTTC